This T cell receptor beta chain was sequenced for a study of cytomegalovirus exposure and HLA in healthy donors. Remarks on this clone: The target antigen is unknown.

CDR1 is SNHLY and CDR2 is FYNNEI in the germline V gene. The CDR3 has 15 amino acids. J lost 7 bases, V lost 5 bases, and 11 bases had no gene match. Both 60 Vbeta primers and 13 Jbeta primers went into the PCR. TCRdb's table, derived via immunoSEQ multiplex PCR, lists solely in-frame clones and lacks some. The sample consists of 100,000 to 150,000 clones, 70% to 90% of them appearing once. Findings of the study overall: The sole available immune exposure information was CMV serostatus. For most subjects, TCR beta sequences were reported to predict HLA-A and HLA-B alleles with accuracy.

The rearrangement uses TRBV2 and TRBJ2-7, with 10 bases aligning to TRBD1. This clonotype was obtained from a man aged 18 to 35 in good health and CMV-seropositive. The sequenced sample consisted of PBMCs. The CDR3 DNA sequence: TGTGCCAGCAGTCTCCAGGGACAGGGGACGGAGGAGCAGTACTTC. Translation gives CASSLQGQGTEEQYF.